This T cell receptor beta chain comes out of a study of T cells in Graves' hyperthyroidism and ophthalmopathy. About the study: Specimen type is peripheral blood, collected at initial diagnosis prior to any treatment. Points from the study as a whole: Ophthalmopathy cases were set apart from stable hyperthyroidism by a 13 V-J model. Most thyroid clonotypes expanded above 0.001 were also detected in blood.

Amplification of TCR beta CDR3 regions was performed using RNA transcripts as template. During a first-round RT-PCR of the TCR CDR3, the HTBI primer set was used. TCRdb fed the multiplex PCR reads into MiXCR, producing one record per CDR3 protein. The sample lists 300,000 to 450,000 distinct CDR3 sequences, roughly 13% occurring once. CDR3 length equals 15 residues. CDR1 and CDR2 (germline): SGHTS, YDEGEE. V lost 0 bases and J lost 6, with 10 bases in between. In regard to this clonotype: The antigen remains undetermined.

Orbital computed tomography, thyroid ultrasound, serum thyroxine and TRAb, and clinical symptoms together informed the diagnoses. The J gene is TRBJ1-6, the V gene TRBV5-8; TRBD1 is a possible D gene (5 bases). This TCR was recovered from a man aged 25-45 years with Graves' hyperthyroidism that later progressed to Graves' ophthalmopathy. The sequenced sample consisted of blood. CDR3 sequence (DNA): TGTGCCAGCAGCTTGGATACAGGCACTAATTCACCCCTCCACTTT. Translation: CASSLDTGTNSPLHF.